This T cell receptor (beta chain) originates from a study of CD4 T cells in relation to SARS-CoV-2 and coronaviruses. The CDR3 sequence is 15 residues long. Germline values: CDR1 MNHEY, CDR2 SVGAGI. The unexposed donors gave CD4+ T cells in about 2010-2019, prior to COVID-19. CD4+ T cells were isolated from the cells after about ten days of culture. Testing used SARS-CoV-2 S/N and four cold-coronavirus spikes on unexposed-donor CD4+ T cells, cells permitting. About 2 million PBMCs per well were cultured with 7.5 to 10 IU/ml IL-2. Generated by immunoSEQ multiplex PCR, the TCRdb table keeps only in-frame clones and is missing some. The sample consists of fewer than 20,000 clones, around 80% of them appearing once. About this clone itself: Its antigen is unidentified. One end of the junction does not line up with germline, which may come from a read error.

This clonotype originated in a human donor in good health. This sequence joins TRBV6-5 and TRBJ2-2; 10 bases are shared with TRBD2. Sequencing input: CD4+ T cells from PBMCs, cultured in vitro. The DNA of the CDR3 is TGTGCCAGCAGTCACTCTAGCGGGAGATCCGGGGAGCTGTTTTTT. It translates to CASSHSSGRSGELFF.